This record covers a single T cell receptor (beta chain). Its antigen is unknown. This record comes from a study of shared clonotypes between healthy human individuals. Study-level findings and limits: Naive subsets typically showed greater estimated richness than memory subsets.

Within Nashville, Tennessee resided all donors, each a Caucasian adult. The data were produced by immunoSEQ multiplex PCR, yet TCRdb's version contains in-frame clones alone and is incomplete. Altogether more than 1.2 million clones are present, 97% to 99% being singletons, with the ten largest covering about 0.35%. The sample taken for sequencing was naive CD4+ T cells sorted from blood. As to subset: CD45RA+ positively selected. The TCR sequence derives from a man aged 25 to 45 in good health.

CDR3 amino acids: CASSGVAGDTGELFF. For the CDR3, the DNA is TGTGCCAGCAGTGGCGTGGCGGGAGACACCGGGGAGCTGTTTTTT. The chain uses TRBV2 and TRBJ2-2, with TRBD2 matching 7 bases. The V segment lost 4 bases and the J segment 3 bases; nucleotides outside the gene matches: 5. This CDR3 spans 15 amino acids. Germline V gene sequence: CDR1 SNHLY, CDR2 FYNNEI.